The rows below give T cell receptor beta chains drawn from one sample of a study of T cell responses to AZD1222 COVID-19 vaccine. Libraries were prepared by immunoSEQ multiplex PCR; TCRdb keeps only in-frame clonotypes and omits some of them. The data show some 160,000 clones, approximately 91% seen once. Source: peripheral blood, taken on day 0 of AZD1222 vaccination. These receptor sequences come from an adult in good health. The CDR3 runs from the conserved cysteine through the conserved F or W. A D gene is named only where the DNA matches it firmly. The size field is filled for only some rows; it gives once, few, many or a size class.

D gene	clone size	V gene	J gene	CDR3 DNA	CDR3 protein
NA	NA	TRBV28	TRBJ2-3	TGTGCCAGCAGTTCAACCCGGGGGACGCCTAGGGGCACAGATACGCAGTATTTT	CASSSTRGTPRGTDTQYF
TRBD2	NA	TRBV6-2/TRBV6-3	TRBJ2-1	TGTGCCAGCAGTTACTCACCGCCTAGCGGGGGATTATACAATGAGCAGTTCTTC	CASSYSPPSGGLYNEQFF
NA	NA	TRBV19	TRBJ1-2	TGTGCCAGTTCCTGGCGTGGAGCGGATAGTGGGGACTACACCTTC	CASSWRGADSGDYTF
TRBD2	NA	TRBV9	TRBJ2-1	TGTGCCAGCAGCCTTAGCGGGAGAGATTACAATGAGCAGTTCTTC	CASSLSGRDYNEQFF
NA	NA	TRBV12-3/TRBV12-4	TRBJ1-1	TGTGCCAGCAGTTTTTGGAACACTGAAGCTTTCTTT	CASSFWNTEAFF
NA	few	TRBV25-1	TRBJ2-7	TGTGCCAGCAGTGACGGGGGCTACGAGCAGTACTTC	CASSDGGYEQYF
TRBD2	once	TRBV9	TRBJ2-3	TGTGCCAGCAGCCCATCCCGATTAGCGGGAGGGGCAGATACGCAGTATTTT	CASSPSRLAGGADTQYF
NA	NA	TRBV6-5	TRBJ1-6	TGTGCCAGCAACCCAGATAGCTCCTATAATTCACCCCTCCACTTT	CASNPDSSYNSPLHF
NA	NA	TRBV5-1	TRBJ2-7	TGCGCCAGCAGCTTGGGACAGTACGAGCAGTACTTC	CASSLGQYEQYF
NA	NA	TRBV28	TRBJ1-3	TGTGCCAGCAGTCTGGGGACAGGAAACACCATATATTTT	CASSLGTGNTIYF
NA	NA	TRBV19	TRBJ2-1	TGTGCCAGTAGTAGACAACAGGGTTCCTACAATGAGCAGTTCTTC	CASSRQQGSYNEQFF
TRBD2	NA	TRBV3-1/TRBV3-2	TRBJ2-1	TGTGCCAGCAGCCAAGATCTTAGACTAGCGGGGAACAATGAGCAGTTCTTC	CASSQDLRLAGNNEQFF
NA	NA	TRBV19	TRBJ1-6	TGTGCCAGTAGCCCCGTAGGCCGAAGGATTTCACCCCTCCACTTT	CASSPVGRRISPLHF
NA	NA	TRBV9	TRBJ1-1	TGTGCCAGCAGCCCCCTTGGGGGGGATGAAGCTTTCTTT	CASSPLGGDEAFF
NA	NA	TRBV19	TRBJ1-1	TGTGCCAGTAGTATAGCTGCAGATAAGAACACTGAAGCTTTCTTT	CASSIAADKNTEAFF
NA	NA	TRBV5-4	TRBJ1-1	TGTGCCAGCTCACCTTCGGGACCCGTAGGTGAAGCTTTCTTT	CASSPSGPVGEAFF
TRBD1	NA	TRBV9	TRBJ1-6	TGTGCCAGCAGCGACGACAGGGAGAGTTCACCCCTCCACTTT	CASSDDRESSPLHF
NA	NA	TRBV30	TRBJ1-5	TGTGCCTGGAGTATAGGGCAAAATCAGCCCCAGCATTTT	CAWSIGQNQPQHF
NA	NA	TRBV6-1	TRBJ1-6	TGTGCCAGCAGTGAAGGGGGCTTCGCCCCTTCACCCCTCCACTTT	CASSEGGFAPSPLHF
NA	NA	TRBV28	TRBJ2-3	TGTGCCAGCGCTAAACAGGCAGACGACACAGATACGCAGTATTTT	CASAKQADDTDTQYF
TRBD1	NA	TRBV5-1	TRBJ2-7	TGCGCCAGCAGTTTACCCGGACAGGGTGTCTCTTACGAGCAGTACTTC	CASSLPGQGVSYEQYF
NA	NA	TRBV28	TRBJ2-5	TGTGCCAGCAGTTTAGGGCAGGGAGAGACCCAGTACTTC	CASSLGQGETQYF
NA	NA	TRBV5-1	TRBJ1-1	TGCGCCAGCAGCCCCGACGGGAACACTGAAGCTTTCTTT	CASSPDGNTEAFF
NA	NA	TRBV6-5	TRBJ1-3	TGTGCCAGCAGTTACCGGGCGGAAAACACCATATATTTT	CASSYRAENTIYF
NA	medium-sized	TRBV4-3	TRBJ1-3	TGCGCCAGCAGCCAAGAGACCTTAAGCTCTGGAAACACCATATATTTT	CASSQETLSSGNTIYF
NA	NA	TRBV19	TRBJ2-7	TGTGCCAGTAGCTGGAGCGGACCCTCCTACGAGCAGTACTTC	CASSWSGPSYEQYF
NA	once	TRBV29-1	TRBJ1-2	TGCAGCGCCGCTGACATTGGCATGAATGGCTACACCTTC	CSAADIGMNGYTF
TRBD1	NA	TRBV28	TRBJ1-1	TGTGCCAGCACTTCAGGGGGCAAGAACACTGAAGCTTTCTTT	CASTSGGKNTEAFF
TRBD1	NA	TRBV15	TRBJ2-7	TGTGCCACCAGCCGACGGGACAGGGGGGACTACGAGCAGTACTTC	CATSRRDRGDYEQYF
NA	few	TRBV28	TRBJ1-2	TGTGCCAGCAGTTCCCCGGGGGGCGTCCTCTATGGCTACACCTTC	CASSSPGGVLYGYTF
NA	NA	TRBV7-2	TRBJ2-1	TGTGCCAGCAGCTGGGGGGACAGCTCCTACAATGAGCAGTTCTTC	CASSWGDSSYNEQFF
NA	NA	TRBV6-5	TRBJ2-7	TGTGCCAGCAGTTACACCGTCAGTACCTACGAGCAGTACTTC	CASSYTVSTYEQYF
NA	NA	TRBV7-2	TRBJ1-1	TGTGCCAGCAGCTTAAGGGGACCGGGTAACACTGAAGCTTTCTTT	CASSLRGPGNTEAFF
NA	few	TRBV7-9	TRBJ2-7	TGTGCCAGCAGCTTAGCGCGGGGGCTAGACGAGCAGTACTTC	CASSLARGLDEQYF
TRBD1	NA	TRBV19	TRBJ1-5	TGTGCCAGTAGTAAAGGACAGGGGGCTAATCAGCCCCAGCATTTT	CASSKGQGANQPQHF
TRBD1	NA	TRBV7-8	TRBJ1-5	TGTGCCAGCAGCCTCGACAGGGGAAGCGGCAATCAGCCCCAGCATTTT	CASSLDRGSGNQPQHF
NA	NA	TRBV4-3	TRBJ1-4	TGCGCCAGCAGCCAAGATAGGGGAGAGAAACTGTTTTTT	CASSQDRGEKLFF
NA	NA	TRBV19	TRBJ2-1	TGTGCCAGTAGTATAGCACGGGGCTCCTTTTACAATGAGCAGTTCTTC	CASSIARGSFYNEQFF
NA	once	TRBV7-2	TRBJ2-7	TGTGCCAGCAGCTTGGGTGCCTACGAGCAGTACTTC	CASSLGAYEQYF
NA	NA	TRBV7-2	TRBJ1-1	TGTGCCAGCAGCTTAGAACAGTCGTACGGAGCTTTCTTT	CASSLEQSYGAFF
NA	NA	TRBV6-1	TRBJ1-6	TGTGCCAGCAGTGAGCTGCCGAGCTCCTATAATTCACCCCTCCACTTT	CASSELPSSYNSPLHF
NA	NA	TRBV4-2	TRBJ1-5	TGTGCCAGCAGCCAAGGGCAAAATAGCAATCAGCCCCAGCATTTT	CASSQGQNSNQPQHF
TRBD1	NA	TRBV7-2	TRBJ2-7	TGTGCCAGCAGCTTATCAGGTCGTCGGCAGGGGGACTCCTACGAGCAGTACTTC	CASSLSGRRQGDSYEQYF
TRBD2	NA	TRBV7-9	TRBJ2-7	TGTGCCAGCAGCTCGTGGACTAGCGGTAGCTCCTACGAGCAGTACTTC	CASSSWTSGSSYEQYF
TRBD1	once	TRBV6-2/TRBV6-3	TRBJ2-7	TGTGCCAGCAGCTTCCCTCGATGGGACAGGCTTCACTACGAGCAGTACTTC	CASSFPRWDRLHYEQYF
NA	NA	TRBV7-9	TRBJ1-4	TGTGCCAGCAGCTTAGCGCGCCAGGAAAAACTGTTTTTT	CASSLARQEKLFF
NA	NA	TRBV28	TRBJ2-7	TGTGCCAGCAGTTTATCCCCGCAGGGAGCGTCCTACGAGCAGTACTTC	CASSLSPQGASYEQYF
TRBD1	NA	TRBV2	TRBJ2-2	TGTGCCAGCAGTGAAAGGTGGGGGACAGGGATTACCGGGGAGCTGTTTTTT	CASSERWGTGITGELFF
NA	NA	TRBV5-4	TRBJ1-1	TGTGCCAGCAGCTTGAACACAGACGGGGACACTGAAGCTTTCTTT	CASSLNTDGDTEAFF
NA	NA	TRBV30	TRBJ1-6	TGTGCCTGGAGGACAGGCACACATAATTCACCCCTCCACTTT	CAWRTGTHNSPLHF
NA	NA	TRBV20-1	TRBJ2-7	TGCAGTGCTAGTTCCTATCGCGGGCTACACGCCTACGAGCAGTACTTC	CSASSYRGLHAYEQYF
NA	NA	TRBV5-8	TRBJ1-6	TGTGCCAGTGGGCCTTTCTTAAATTCACCCCTCCACTTT	CASGPFLNSPLHF